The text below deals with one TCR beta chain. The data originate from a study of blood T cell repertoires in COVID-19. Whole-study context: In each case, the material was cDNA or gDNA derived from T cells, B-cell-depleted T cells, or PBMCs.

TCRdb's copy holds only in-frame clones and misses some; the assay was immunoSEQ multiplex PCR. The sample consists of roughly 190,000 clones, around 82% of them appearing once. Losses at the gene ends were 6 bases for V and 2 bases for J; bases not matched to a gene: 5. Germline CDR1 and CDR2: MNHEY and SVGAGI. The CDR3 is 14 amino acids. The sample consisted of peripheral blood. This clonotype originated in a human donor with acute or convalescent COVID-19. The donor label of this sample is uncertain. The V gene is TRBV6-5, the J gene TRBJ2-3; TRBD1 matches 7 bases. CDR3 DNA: TGTGCCAGCAGGAGGGACAGACCCACAGATACGCAGTATTTT. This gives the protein CASRRDRPTDTQYF.